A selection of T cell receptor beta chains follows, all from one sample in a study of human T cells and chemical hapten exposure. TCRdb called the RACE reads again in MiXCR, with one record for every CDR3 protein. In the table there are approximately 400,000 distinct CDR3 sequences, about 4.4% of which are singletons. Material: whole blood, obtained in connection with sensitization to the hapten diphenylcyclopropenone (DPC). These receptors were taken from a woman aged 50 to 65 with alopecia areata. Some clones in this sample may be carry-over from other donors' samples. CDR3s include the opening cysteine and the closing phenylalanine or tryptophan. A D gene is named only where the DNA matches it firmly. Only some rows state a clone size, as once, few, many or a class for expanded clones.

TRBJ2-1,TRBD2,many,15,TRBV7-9,TGTGCCAGCAGCTTATCCGGGACTACCCCCGATGAGCAGTTCTTC,CASSLSGTTPDEQFF
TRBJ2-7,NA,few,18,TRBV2,TGTGCCAGCAGTGAAGCCCCCAGCGGGTACGACCTCTCCTACGAGCAGTACTTC,CASSEAPSGYDLSYEQYF
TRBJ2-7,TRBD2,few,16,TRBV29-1,TGCAGCGTTGAAGACATCGGGGGGGTAAATTCCTACGAGCAGTACTTC,CSVEDIGGVNSYEQYF
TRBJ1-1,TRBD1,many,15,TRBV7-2,TGTGCCAGCAGCCCCAGGGGGACATCGAACACTGAAGCTTTCTTT,CASSPRGTSNTEAFF
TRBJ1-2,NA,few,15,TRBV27,TGTGCCAGCAGTTTATTGCCGGAGGGGGGATATGGCTACACCTTC,CASSLLPEGGYGYTF
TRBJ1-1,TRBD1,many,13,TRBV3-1,TGTGCCAGCAGACCCGGACAGGGCAGTGAAGCTTTCTTT,CASRPGQGSEAFF
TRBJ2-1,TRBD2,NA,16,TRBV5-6,TGTGCCAGCAGCTACGCCGGGACTAGCGGGTACAATGAGCAGTTCTTC,CASSYAGTSGYNEQFF
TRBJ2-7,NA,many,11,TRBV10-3,TGTGCCATCAGTGATTACCCGTGGCAGTACTTC,CAISDYPWQYF
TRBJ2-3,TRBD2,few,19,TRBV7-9,TGTGCCAGCAGCACCGTCACTAGCGGGGGGCCTACCGGCACAGATACGCAGTATTTT,CASSTVTSGGPTGTDTQYF
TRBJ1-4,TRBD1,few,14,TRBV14,TGTGCCAGCATCTTGGACAGGAGTGGGGAAAAACTGTTTTTT,CASILDRSGEKLFF
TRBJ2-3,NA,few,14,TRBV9,TGTGCCAGCAGCGTAGGGGCCGACACAGATACGCAGTATTTT,CASSVGADTDTQYF
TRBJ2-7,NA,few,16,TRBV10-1,TGCGCCAGCAGTGACGTGAGACAGAGTCCCTCCTACGAGCAGTACTTC,CASSDVRQSPSYEQYF
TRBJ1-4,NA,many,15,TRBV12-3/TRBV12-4,TGTGCCAGTGGGGGTCCAGGGCGCGGTAATGAAAAACTGTTTTTT,CASGGPGRGNEKLFF
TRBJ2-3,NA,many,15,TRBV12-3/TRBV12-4,TGTGCCAGCACCGAACGGACAGAGTTCACAGATACGCAGTATTTT,CASTERTEFTDTQYF
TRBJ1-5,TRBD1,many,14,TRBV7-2,TGTGCCAGCAGCTTACGACAGGGACATCAGCCCCAGCATTTT,CASSLRQGHQPQHF
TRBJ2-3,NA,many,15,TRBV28,TGTGCCAGCAGCGACGGGACTTCGCGCACAGATACGCAGTATTTT,CASSDGTSRTDTQYF
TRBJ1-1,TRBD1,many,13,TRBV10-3,TGTGCCATCAGTGAGGTAGACAGGGAGAAAGCTTTCTTT,CAISEVDREKAFF
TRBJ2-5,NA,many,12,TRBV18,TGTGCCAGCTCACCCCTCCAAGAGACCCAGTACTTC,CASSPLQETQYF
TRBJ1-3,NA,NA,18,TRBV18,TGTGCCAGCTCACCCATTCGGGCCGAAAATTCCCCAAGAAACACCATATATTTT,CASSPIRAENSPRNTIYF
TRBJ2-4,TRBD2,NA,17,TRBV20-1,TGCAGTGCTGGGGAAACTAGCGGGGGGGCCTACAAAAACATTCAGTACTTC,CSAGETSGGAYKNIQYF
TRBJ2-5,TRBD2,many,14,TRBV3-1,TGTGCCAGCAGCCAAGCTAGCGGGGGAGAGACCCAGTACTTC,CASSQASGGETQYF
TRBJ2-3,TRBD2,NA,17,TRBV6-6,TGTGCCAGCAGTTTTCCTGGCGTGGGAGGGGAAACAGATACGCAGTATTTT,CASSFPGVGGETDTQYF
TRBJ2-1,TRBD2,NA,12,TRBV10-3,TGTGCCGCCGGGAGGGTCGACAATGAGCAGTTCTTC,CAAGRVDNEQFF
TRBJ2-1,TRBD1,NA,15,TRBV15,TGTGCCACCAGCAGTAGGGACAGGGAAAGGAATGAGCAGTTCTTC,CATSSRDRERNEQFF
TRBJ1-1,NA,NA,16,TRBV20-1,TGCAGTGCTAGAGATCTCGGTGGGGGGACGAGCACTGAAGCTTTCTTT,CSARDLGGGTSTEAFF
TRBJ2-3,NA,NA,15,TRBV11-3,TGTGCCAGCAGCTTAGATGGGGCAGGAGGAGATACGCAGTATTTT,CASSLDGAGGDTQYF
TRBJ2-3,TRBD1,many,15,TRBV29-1,TGCAGCGCTCACCCACAGGGGGCGGCTACAGATACGCAGTATTTT,CSAHPQGAATDTQYF
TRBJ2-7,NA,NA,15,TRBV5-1,TGCGCCACCACCCGGTTCGGGGCGTCCATGGACGAGCAGTACTTC,CATTRFGASMDEQYF
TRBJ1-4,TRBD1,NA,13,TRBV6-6,TGTGCCAGCAGGACAGGGGCAAATGAAAAACTGTTTTTT,CASRTGANEKLFF
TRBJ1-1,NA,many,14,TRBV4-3,TGCGCCAGCAGACCAGGGCTCATGAACACTGAAGCTTTCTTT,CASRPGLMNTEAFF
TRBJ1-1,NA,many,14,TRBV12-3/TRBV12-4,TGTGCCAGCAGTTCGGGACCCAGGAACACTGAAGCTTTCTTT,CASSSGPRNTEAFF
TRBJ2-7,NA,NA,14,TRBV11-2,TGTGCCAGCAGCTACAAGGGGTCGGGCGGAGAGCAGTACTTC,CASSYKGSGGEQYF
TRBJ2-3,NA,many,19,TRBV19,TGTGCCAGTAGTATAGACTCGGCAGGTCGAGACTACTATCCAGATACGCAGTATTTT,CASSIDSAGRDYYPDTQYF
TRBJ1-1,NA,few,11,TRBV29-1,TGCAGCGTCCCCCCAGCGACTGAAGCTTTCTTT,CSVPPATEAFF
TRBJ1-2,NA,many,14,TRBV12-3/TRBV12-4,TGTGCCAGCAGTTTAGGACAGATGAACTATGGCTACACCTTC,CASSLGQMNYGYTF